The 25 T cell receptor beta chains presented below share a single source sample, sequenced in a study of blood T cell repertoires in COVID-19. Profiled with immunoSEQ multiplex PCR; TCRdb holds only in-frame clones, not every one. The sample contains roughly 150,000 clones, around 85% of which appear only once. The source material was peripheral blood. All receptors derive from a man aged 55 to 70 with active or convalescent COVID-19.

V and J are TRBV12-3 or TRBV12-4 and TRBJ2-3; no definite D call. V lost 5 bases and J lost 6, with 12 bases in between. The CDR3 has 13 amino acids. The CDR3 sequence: CASSKSSEDTQYF. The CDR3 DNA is TGTGCCAGCAGTAAATCTAGTGAGGATACGCAGTATTTT.

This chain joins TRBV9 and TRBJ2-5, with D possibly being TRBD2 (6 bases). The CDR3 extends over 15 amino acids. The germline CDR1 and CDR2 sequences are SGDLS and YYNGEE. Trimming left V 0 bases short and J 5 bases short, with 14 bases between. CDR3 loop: CASSVDTGGRETQYF. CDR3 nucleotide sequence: TGTGCCAGCAGCGTAGACACAGGAGGGAGGGAGACCCAGTACTTC.

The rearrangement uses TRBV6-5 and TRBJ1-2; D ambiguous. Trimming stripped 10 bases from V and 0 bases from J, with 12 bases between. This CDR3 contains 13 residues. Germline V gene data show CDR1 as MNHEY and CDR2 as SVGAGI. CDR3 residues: CATQRTANYGYTF. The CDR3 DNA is TGTGCCACCCAACGAACTGCTAACTATGGCTACACCTTC.

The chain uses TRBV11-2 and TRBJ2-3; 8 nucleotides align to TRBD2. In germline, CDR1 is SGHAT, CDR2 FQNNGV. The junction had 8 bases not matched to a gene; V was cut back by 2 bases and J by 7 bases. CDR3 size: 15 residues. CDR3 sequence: CASSLRAGVTNTQYF. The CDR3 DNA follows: TGTGCCAGCAGCTTAAGAGCGGGAGTGACAAATACGCAGTATTTT. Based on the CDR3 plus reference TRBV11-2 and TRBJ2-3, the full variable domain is EAGVAQSPRYKIIEKRQSVAFWCNPISGHATLYWYQQILGQGPKLLIQFQNNGVVDDSQLPKDRFSAERLKGVDSTLKIQPAKLEDSAVYLCASSLRAGVTNTQYFGPGTRLTVL.

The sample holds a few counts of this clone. CDR3 nucleotides: TGTGCCAGCAGCCAAGGTGGGACTAGCCCCCAAGAGACCCAGTACTTC. This codes for CASSQGGTSPQETQYF. The V call is TRBV4-2, the J call TRBJ2-5; 9 nucleotides agree with TRBD2. Germline V gives CDR1 LGHNA, CDR2 YNFKEQ. Trimming took 1 base from V and 1 from J; bases not matched to a gene: 4. There are 16 residues in the CDR3.

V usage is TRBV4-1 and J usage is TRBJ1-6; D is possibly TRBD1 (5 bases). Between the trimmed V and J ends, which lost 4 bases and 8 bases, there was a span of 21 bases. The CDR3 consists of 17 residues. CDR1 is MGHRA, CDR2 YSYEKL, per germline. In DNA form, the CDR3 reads TGCGCCAGCAGCCCCCTGGGCGGGGCATGGATCGATTCACCCCTCCACTTT. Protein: CASSPLGGAWIDSPLHF.

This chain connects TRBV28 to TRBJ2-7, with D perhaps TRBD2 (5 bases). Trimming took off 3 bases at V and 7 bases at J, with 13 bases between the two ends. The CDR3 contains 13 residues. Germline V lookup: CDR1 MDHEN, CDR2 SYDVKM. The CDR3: CASSLSRPGEQYF. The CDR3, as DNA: TGTGCCAGCAGTTTGAGCAGACCGGGAGAGCAGTACTTC.

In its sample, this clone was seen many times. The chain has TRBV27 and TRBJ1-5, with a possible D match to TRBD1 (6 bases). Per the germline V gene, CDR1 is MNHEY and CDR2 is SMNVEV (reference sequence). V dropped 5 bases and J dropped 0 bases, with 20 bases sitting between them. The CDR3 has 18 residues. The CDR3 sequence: CASSPNPGQLLSNQPQHF. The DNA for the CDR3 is TGTGCCAGCAGTCCGAATCCGGGACAACTACTTAGCAATCAGCCCCAGCATTTT.

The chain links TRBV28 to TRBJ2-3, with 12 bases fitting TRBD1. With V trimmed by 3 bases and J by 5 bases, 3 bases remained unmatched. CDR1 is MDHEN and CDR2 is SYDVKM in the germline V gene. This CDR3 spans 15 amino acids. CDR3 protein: CASSLGTGGVDTQYF. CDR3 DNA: TGTGCCAGCAGTTTGGGGACAGGGGGCGTAGATACGCAGTATTTT. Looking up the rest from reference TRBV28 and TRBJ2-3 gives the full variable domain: DVKVTQSSRYLVKRTGEKVFLECVQDMDHENMFWYRQDPGLGLRLIYFSYDVKMKEKGDIPEGYSVSREKKERFSLILESASTNQTSMYLCASSLGTGGVDTQYFGPGTRLTVL.

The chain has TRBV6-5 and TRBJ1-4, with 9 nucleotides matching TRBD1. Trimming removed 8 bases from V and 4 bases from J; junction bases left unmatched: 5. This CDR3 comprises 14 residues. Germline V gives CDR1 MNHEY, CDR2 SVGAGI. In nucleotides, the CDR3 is TGTGCCAGCGGATACAGGGGGCGTAATGAAAAACTGTTTTTT. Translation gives CASGYRGRNEKLFF.

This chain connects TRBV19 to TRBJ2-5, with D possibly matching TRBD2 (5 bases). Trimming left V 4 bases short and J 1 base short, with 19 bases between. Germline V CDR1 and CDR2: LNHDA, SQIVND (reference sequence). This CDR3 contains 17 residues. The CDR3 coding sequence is TGTGCCAGTAGTAAAGCCTCTAGCTTGTATTCCCAAGAGACCCAGTACTTC. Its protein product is CASSKASSLYSQETQYF. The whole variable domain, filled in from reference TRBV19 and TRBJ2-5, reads DGGITQSPKYLFRKEGQNVTLSCEQNLNHDAMYWYRQDPGQGLRLIYYSQIVNDFQKGDIAEGYSVSREKKESFPLTVTSAQKNPTAFYLCASSKASSLYSQETQYFGPGTRLLVL.

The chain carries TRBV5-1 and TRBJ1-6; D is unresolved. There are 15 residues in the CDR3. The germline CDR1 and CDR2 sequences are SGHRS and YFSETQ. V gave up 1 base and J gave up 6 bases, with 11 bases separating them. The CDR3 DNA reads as TGCGCCAGCAGCTTGACCGCAGTTGGTAATTCACCCCTCCACTTT. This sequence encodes CASSLTAVGNSPLHF.

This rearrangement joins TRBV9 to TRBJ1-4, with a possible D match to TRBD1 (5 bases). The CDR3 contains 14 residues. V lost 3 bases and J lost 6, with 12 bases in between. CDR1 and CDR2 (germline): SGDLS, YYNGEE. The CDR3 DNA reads TGTGCCAGCAGCGGCAGGGCAGGCTATGAAAAACTGTTTTTT. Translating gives CASSGRAGYEKLFF.

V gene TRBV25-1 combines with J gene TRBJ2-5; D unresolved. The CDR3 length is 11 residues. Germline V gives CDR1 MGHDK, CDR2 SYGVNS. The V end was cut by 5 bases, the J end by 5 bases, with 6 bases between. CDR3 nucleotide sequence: TGTGCCAGCAGTTATGAGGAGACCCAGTACTTC. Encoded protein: CASSYEETQYF.

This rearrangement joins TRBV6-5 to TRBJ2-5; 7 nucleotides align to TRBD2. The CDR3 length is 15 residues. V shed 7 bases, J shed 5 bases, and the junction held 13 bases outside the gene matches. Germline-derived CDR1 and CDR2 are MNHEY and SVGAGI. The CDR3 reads CASTPRTLGGETQYF. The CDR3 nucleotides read TGTGCCAGCACCCCACGGACACTGGGAGGGGAGACCCAGTACTTC.

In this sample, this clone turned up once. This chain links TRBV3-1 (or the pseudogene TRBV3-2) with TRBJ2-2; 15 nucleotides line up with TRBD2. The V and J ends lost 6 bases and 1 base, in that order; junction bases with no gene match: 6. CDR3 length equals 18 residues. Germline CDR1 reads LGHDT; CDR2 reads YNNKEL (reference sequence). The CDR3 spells CASSRTSGRALNTGELFF. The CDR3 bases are TGTGCCAGCAGTCGGACTAGCGGGAGGGCCTTGAACACCGGGGAGCTGTTTTTT.

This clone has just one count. The CDR3: CASRPGTSGLEQYF. The CDR3 DNA reads as TGCGCCAGCAGACCCGGGACTAGCGGACTCGAGCAGTACTTC. The V call is TRBV5-1, the J call TRBJ2-7; 11 nucleotides match TRBD2. The CDR3 loop spans 14 amino acids. Germline V gene data show CDR1 as SGHRS and CDR2 as YFSETQ. V lost 5 bases, J lost 6 bases, and 7 bases stayed unmatched.

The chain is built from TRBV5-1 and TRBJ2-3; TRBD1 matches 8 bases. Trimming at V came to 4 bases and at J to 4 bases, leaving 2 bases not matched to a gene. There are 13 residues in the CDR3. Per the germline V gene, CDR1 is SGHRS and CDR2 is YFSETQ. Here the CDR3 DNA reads TGCGCCAGCAGCGAACAGGGGGCAGATACGCAGTATTTT. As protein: CASSEQGADTQYF.

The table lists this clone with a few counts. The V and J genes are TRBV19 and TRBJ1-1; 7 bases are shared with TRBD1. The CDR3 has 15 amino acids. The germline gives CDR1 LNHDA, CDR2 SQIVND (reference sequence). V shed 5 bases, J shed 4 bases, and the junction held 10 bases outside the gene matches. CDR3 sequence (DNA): TGTGCCAGTAGTGAGACAGGGTTTGTTATCACTGAAGCTTTCTTT. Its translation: CASSETGFVITEAFF.

The DNA for the CDR3 is TGTGCCAGCAGCTTTCCGGACAGGGGCGACTACGAGCAGTACTTC. This gives the protein CASSFPDRGDYEQYF. The V call is TRBV7-2, the J call TRBJ2-7, with TRBD1 matching 9 bases. Looked up from germline, CDR1 is SGHTA and CDR2 is FQGNSA. The length of the CDR3 is 15 residues. The V segment lost 3 bases and the J segment 3 bases; nucleotides outside the gene matches: 6.

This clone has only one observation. CDR3 protein: CASSLGQGSYNEQFF. The CDR3 bases are TGCGCCAGCAGCTTGGGACAGGGTTCCTACAATGAGCAGTTCTTC. This chain links TRBV5-1 with TRBJ2-1; 7 bases map to TRBD1. This CDR3 contains 15 residues. Germline-derived CDR1 and CDR2 are SGHRS and YFSETQ. Trimming removed 0 bases from V and 1 base from J; junction bases left unmatched: 1.

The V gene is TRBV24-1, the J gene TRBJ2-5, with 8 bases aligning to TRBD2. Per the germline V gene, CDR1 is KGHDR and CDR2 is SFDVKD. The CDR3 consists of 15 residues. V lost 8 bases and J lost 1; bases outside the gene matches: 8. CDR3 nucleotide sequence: TGTGCCACCAAACAAAGCGGGGGCCTCCAAGAGACCCAGTACTTC. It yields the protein CATKQSGGLQETQYF.

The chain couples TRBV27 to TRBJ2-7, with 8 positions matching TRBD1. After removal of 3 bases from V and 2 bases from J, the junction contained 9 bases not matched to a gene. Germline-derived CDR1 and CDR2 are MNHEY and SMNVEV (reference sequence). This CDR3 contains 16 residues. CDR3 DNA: TGTGCCAGCAGTTTCGGACAGGGTGTAGGGGCCTACGAGCAGTACTTC. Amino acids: CASSFGQGVGAYEQYF.

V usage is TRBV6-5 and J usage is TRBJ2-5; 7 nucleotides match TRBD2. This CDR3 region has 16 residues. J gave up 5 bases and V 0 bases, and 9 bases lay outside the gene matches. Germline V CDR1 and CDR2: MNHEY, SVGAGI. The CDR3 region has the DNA TGTGCCAGCAGTTACTCGGGAACGGGAGGAGGGGAGACCCAGTACTTC. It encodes CASSYSGTGGGETQYF.

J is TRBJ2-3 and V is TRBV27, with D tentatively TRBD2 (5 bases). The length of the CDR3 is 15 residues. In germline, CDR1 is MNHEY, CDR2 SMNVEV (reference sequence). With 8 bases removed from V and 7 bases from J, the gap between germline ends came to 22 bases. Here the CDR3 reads CASGDYGMRRHTQYF. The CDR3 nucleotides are TGTGCCAGCGGAGACTACGGAATGAGGAGGCATACGCAGTATTTT.